This TCR beta chain was captured in a study of response to subunit inactivated influenza vaccine. Comment on this clonotype: The antigen is not known. A much bigger clone sits one base away, suggesting this may be a read error.

Study conclusions and caveats: Authors suggested seasonal influenza vaccinations each recruit few new T cells.

CDR1 SNHLY and CDR2 FYNNEI come from the germline V gene. This CDR3 has 13 amino acids. Trimming stripped 3 bases from V and 1 base from J, with 3 bases between. Via MiXCR, TCRdb re-called the RT-PCR reads, giving one row per CDR3 protein. The sample lists 860,000 or so distinct CDR3 sequences, about 20% occurring once. The receptor comes from a man aged 50-60 years who received an inactivated influenza vaccine. Specimen: PBMCs from blood, collected 5 days after vaccination. V usage is TRBV2 and J usage is TRBJ2-2; D ambiguous. The CDR3 DNA sequence: TGTGCCAGCAGTGATGAGAACACCGGGGAGCTGTTTTTT. Amino acids: CASSDENTGELFF. The variable domain in full, with the rest retrieved from reference TRBV2 and TRBJ2-2, is EPEVTQTPSHQVTQMGQEVILRCVPISNHLYFYWYRQILGQKVEFLVSFYNNEISEKSEIFDDQFSVERPDGSNFTLKIRSTKLEDSAMYFCASSDENTGELFFGEGSRLTVL.